Below are 28 T cell receptor beta chains sequenced from a single sample in a study of T cell clonality in common variable immunodeficiency. The antigens these receptors bind are not known. Points from the study as a whole: Fewer deletions and N-nucleotide insertions were reportedly seen in common variable immunodeficiency TCR beta sequences.

Using immunoSEQ multiplex PCR, the repertoire was profiled, and TCRdb retains in-frame clones only, with some absent. The specimen has about 20,000 clones, none found just once. Sequencing input: peripheral blood mononuclear cells. Source of these receptors: a human donor with common variable immunodeficiency.

In regard to this clone: The sequenced fragment ends 3 residues before the CDR3 boundary, so the rest is inferred from the germline J gene. The gene calls are TRBV18 and TRBJ2-5; no firm D call. Germline lookup yields CDR1 KGHSH and CDR2 LQKENI. CDR3 size: 13 residues. Trimming removed 0 bases from V and 4 bases from J, with 6 bases in between. The DNA read from the CDR3 is TGTGCCAGCTCACCACCGTCTACAGAGACC. Protein: CASSPPSTET. Given in full, the CDR3 is CASSPPSTETQYF.

This clone has a handful of counts. The missing CDR3 end, 3 residues past where the read stops, is filled in from the germline J gene. The chain recombines TRBV19 with TRBJ1-2; no reliable D call. From germline, CDR1 is LNHDA and CDR2 SQIVND (reference sequence). This CDR3 has 13 amino acids. Trimming removed 2 bases from V and 6 bases from J, with 10 bases in between. CDR3 bases read: TGTGCCAGTAGTATATCAGAGGTTCATGGC. Its translation: CASSISEVHG. The CDR3 in its entirety is CASSISEVHGYTF.

Comments on this clone: The read ends 3 residues before the CDR3 terminus; that terminus is restored from the germline J gene. This rearrangement joins TRBV5-1 to TRBJ1-2, with D perhaps TRBD1 (5 bases). The CDR3 runs 14 residues. Trimming shortened V by 4 bases and J by 3 bases, and 13 bases separated the two germline ends. CDR1 SGHRS and CDR2 YFSETQ come from the germline V gene. The sequenced part of the CDR3 DNA is TGCGCCAGCAGCCGACAACCGACAGACTATGGC. It encodes CASSRQPTDYG. The CDR3 reads in full as CASSRQPTDYGYTF. Combining the CDR3 with reference TRBV5-1 and TRBJ1-2 gives the whole variable domain KAGVTQTPRYLIKTRGQQVTLSCSPISGHRSVSWYQQTPGQGLQFLFEYFSETQRNKGNFPGRFSGRQFSNSRSEMNVSTLELGDSALYLCASSRQPTDYGYTFGSGTRLTVV.

This clone was counted only a few times. The read falls 3 residues short of the CDR3 end, and the missing part is taken from the germline J gene. V gene TRBV19 combines with J gene TRBJ1-2, with 7 bases aligning to TRBD1. This CDR3 is built from 14 residues. V gave up 6 bases and J gave up 4 bases; unmatched junction bases: 8. CDR1 LNHDA and CDR2 SQIVND come from the germline V gene (reference sequence). CDR3 bases read: TGTGCCAGTAGAAGTTTCGACAGGGCCTATGGC. This encodes CASRSFDRAYG. The full CDR3 is CASRSFDRAYGYTF.

This clone was seen only a few times. The observed sequence ends 3 residues before the CDR3 terminus, with the missing tail filled in from the germline J gene. The V and J genes are TRBV18 and TRBJ2-1, with D possibly being TRBD1 (6 bases). The CDR3 extends over 14 amino acids. The V gene lost 2 bases and the J gene lost 9 bases, with 14 bases spanning the gap. Germline-derived CDR1 and CDR2 are KGHSH and LQKENI. The CDR3 spells CASSPKGDTVEQFF. The sequenced CDR3 bases are TGTGCCAGCTCACCAAAGGGGGACACGGTTGAG. The full variable domain, its missing parts supplied by reference TRBV18 and TRBJ2-1, is NAGVMQNPRHLVRRRGQEARLRCSPMKGHSHVYWYRQLPEEGLKFMVYLQKENIIDESGMPKERFSAEFPKEGPSILRIQQVVRGDSAAYFCASSPKGDTVEQFFGPGTRLTVL.

This clone was counted between two and nine times. The read halts 3 residues ahead of the CDR3 end, with the missing end drawn from the germline J gene. The chain uses TRBV19 and TRBJ2-7; D gene uncertain. V dropped 4 bases and J dropped 2 bases, with 18 bases sitting between them. There are 16 residues in the CDR3. The germline CDR1 and CDR2 sequences are LNHDA and SQIVND (reference sequence). Here the CDR3 reads CASSKGLAGRAYEQYF. The CDR3 bases that were read are TGTGCCAGTAGTAAGGGCCTCGCTGGCAGAGCCTACGAG.

This clone was counted between two and nine times. CDR3 amino acids: CASSSGRTSYEQYF. The CDR3 DNA, read in part, is TGCGCCAGCAGTAGCGGGAGGACATCCTACGAG. V and J are TRBV5-1 and TRBJ2-7; 10 nucleotides align to TRBD2. The read is 3 residues too short to cover the CDR3 end, so that end is filled in from the germline J gene. The CDR3 is made up of 14 amino acids. With V trimmed by 5 bases and J by 1 base, 3 bases remained unmatched. Germline CDR1 SGHRS, CDR2 YFSETQ.

As concerns this clone: The read terminates 3 residues ahead of where the CDR3 ends, so the germline J gene completes it. The chain couples TRBV7-9 to TRBJ2-2; D is ambiguous. The germline V and J ends were trimmed by 5 bases and 5 bases, with 9 bases remaining between them. The germline gives CDR1 SEHNR, CDR2 FQNEAQ (reference sequence). The CDR3 covers 13 residues. The sequenced part of the CDR3 DNA is TGTGCCAGCAGCCCCTTCGGGACCGGGGAG. Amino acid sequence: CASSPFGTGE. The whole CDR3 sequence reads CASSPFGTGELFF.

This clone was detected only a few times. The CDR3 is cut off 3 residues early in the read; its end comes from the germline J gene. The chain links TRBV19 to TRBJ2-7; 9 bases are shared with TRBD2. J gave up 0 bases and V 7 bases, and 4 bases lay outside the gene matches. Germline CDR1 reads LNHDA; CDR2 reads SQIVND (reference sequence). The length of the CDR3 is 14 residues. This chain's CDR3 is CASTSLAGSYEQYF. CDR3 DNA (partial): TGTGCCAGTACCTCACTAGCGGGCTCCTACGAG.

This clone was seen a handful of times. The DNA ends 3 residues before the CDR3 does, and the rest of the CDR3 is filled in from the germline J gene. This chain connects TRBV7-8 to TRBJ1-5; 10 bases fit TRBD1. The V and J ends lost 5 bases and 6 bases, in that order; junction bases with no gene match: 7. The CDR3 is 15 amino acids. Germline CDR1 and CDR2: SGHVS and FQNEAQ. The CDR3: CASSKGTGEGQPQHF. The covered CDR3 bases are TGTGCCAGCAGCAAAGGGACAGGGGAAGGTCAGCCC.

There are a few counts of this clone. Coverage ceases 3 residues before the CDR3 finishes, and the germline J gene fills in the end. The V gene is TRBV5-1, the J gene TRBJ1-1, with D tentatively TRBD1 (5 bases). This CDR3 is 14 amino acids long. CDR1 is SGHRS and CDR2 is YFSETQ in the germline V gene. The V end lost 3 bases, the J end lost 4 bases, and 13 bases lay between the germline ends. CDR3 residues: CASSYWGRVTEAFF. The CDR3 bases that were read are TGCGCCAGCAGCTATTGGGGCAGGGTCACTGAA.

By share of the sample, this clone is medium-sized. The sequenced fragment ends 3 residues before the CDR3 boundary, so the rest is inferred from the germline J gene. The rearrangement joins TRBV20-1 to TRBJ2-1, with 7 bases that match TRBD2. Germline values: CDR1 DFQATT, CDR2 SNEGSKA (reference sequence). This CDR3 contains 13 residues. The trim removed 0 bases at V and 4 bases at J, leaving 0 bases unmatched. This CDR3 is CSAREREYNEQFF. The sequenced part of the CDR3 DNA is TGCAGTGCTAGAGAGCGGGAGTACAATGAG.

Note on this clone: The CDR3 is cut off 3 residues early in the read; its end comes from the germline J gene. The V gene is TRBV7-2, the J gene TRBJ2-5; a weak D match, TRBD2 (5 bases). The CDR3 runs to 13 residues. Deletions cut 3 bases from V and 5 bases from J, with 10 bases between. CDR1 SGHTA and CDR2 FQGNSA come from the germline V gene. CDR3 DNA, as far as it was read: TGTGCCAGCAGCTTTGGACTTATGGAGACC. Protein sequence: CASSFGLMET. The whole CDR3 sequence reads CASSFGLMETQYF.

This clone turned up a few times. Read data end 3 residues before the CDR3 end; the end is taken from the germline J gene. The genes are TRBV19 and TRBJ1-1; possibly TRBD1 for D (5 bases). CDR1 is LNHDA and CDR2 is SQIVND in the germline V gene (reference sequence). The CDR3 covers 15 residues. The covered CDR3 bases are TGTGCCAGTAGTACTACTCTGTACGGGGGTGCGGAA. Its protein product is CASSTTLYGGAE. The full-length CDR3 reads as CASSTTLYGGAEAFF.

This clone showed up just a few times. The read terminates 3 residues ahead of where the CDR3 ends, so the germline J gene completes it. The chain combines TRBV6-2 or TRBV6-3 with TRBJ1-1, with 8 positions matching TRBD1. V was clipped by 6 bases and J by 0 bases; unmatched bases: 12. Germline values: CDR1 MNHEY, CDR2 SVGEGT. The CDR3 sequence is 17 residues long. The sequenced part of the CDR3 DNA is TGTGCCAGCAGCAGTCCTCGGACAGGGCGTATGAACACTGAA. Translation gives CASSSPRTGRMNTE. The full CDR3 sequence reads CASSSPRTGRMNTEAFF.

Only a few counts were recorded for this clone. The read falls 3 residues short of the CDR3 end, and the missing part is taken from the germline J gene. The chain carries TRBV5-1 and TRBJ1-2; D ambiguous. V was pared by 0 bases and J by 2 bases, with 8 bases between. The CDR3 contains 14 residues. Germline CDR1 is SGHRS and CDR2 is YFSETQ. This CDR3 is CASSLVEGNYGYTF. CDR3 DNA, as far as it was read: TGCGCCAGCAGCTTGGTGGAAGGGAACTATGGC.

Only a few counts were recorded for this clone. Read data end 3 residues before the CDR3 end; the end is taken from the germline J gene. The chain joins TRBV7-6 to TRBJ2-3, with 8 bases aligning to TRBD2. The ends lost 5 bases at V and 5 bases at J; junction bases unmatched: 18. Germline lookup yields CDR1 SGHVS and CDR2 FNYEAQ. CDR3 size: 18 residues. CDR3 DNA, as far as it was read: TGTGCCAGCAGCCCCTCAGACCAGCGGGAGAGGCTAGGAGATACG. Translated: CASSPSDQRERLGDT. From start to end, the CDR3 is CASSPSDQRERLGDTQYF.

Of note for this clone: The read is 3 residues too short to cover the CDR3 end, so that end is filled in from the germline J gene. The V and J genes are TRBV18 and TRBJ1-1, with 7 positions matching TRBD1. Germline V CDR1 and CDR2: KGHSH, LQKENI. The V gene end was trimmed by 3 bases and the J gene end by 5 bases; junction bases not matched to a gene: 9. This CDR3 spans 15 amino acids. CDR3 DNA (partial): TGTGCCAGCTCACCCCACAGGGGTCGGGGGACTGAA. Its translation is CASSPHRGRGTE. The full CDR3 is CASSPHRGRGTEAFF.

This clone was seen a few times. Incomplete CDR3 DNA: TGTGCCAGTAGTGGGACAGGGATGGCCAAAAACATT. Its translation: CASSGTGMAKNI. The whole CDR3 reads CASSGTGMAKNIQYF. V usage is TRBV19 and J usage is TRBJ2-4; 9 nucleotides agree with TRBD1. The read gets to within 3 residues of the CDR3 end, and the germline J gene fills in the rest. Germline V gene data show CDR1 as LNHDA and CDR2 as SQIVND (reference sequence). The CDR3 length is 15 residues. V gave up 5 bases and J gave up 1 base; unmatched junction bases: 3.

This clone came up a few times. The DNA ends 3 residues before the CDR3 does, and the rest of the CDR3 is filled in from the germline J gene. This chain connects TRBV19 to TRBJ2-5; tentatively, D is TRBD1 or TRBD2 (7 bases each). Trimming took 6 bases from V and 3 from J, leaving 17 bases between them. There are 15 residues in the CDR3. CDR1 and CDR2 from the germline V gene are LNHDA and SQIVND (reference sequence). CDR3 DNA, as far as it was read: TGTGCCAGTAGCAAGACAGGGAGGGGCGAAGAGACC. Translating gives CASSKTGRGEET. The CDR3 as a whole reads CASSKTGRGEETQYF.

For this clone: The read stops 3 residues short of the end of the CDR3; the missing end is completed from the germline J gene. The chain uses TRBV18 and TRBJ2-1; 8 bases are shared with TRBD1. V was pared by 1 base and J by 2 bases, with 4 bases of the junction left unmatched. The germline gives CDR1 KGHSH, CDR2 LQKENI. The CDR3 runs 16 residues. The part of the CDR3 DNA that was read is TGTGCCAGCTCACCACAGGGACAGGCCGCCTACAATGAG. Translating it yields CASSPQGQAAYNE. The CDR3 in full is CASSPQGQAAYNEQFF.

This clone appeared a few times. The read comes to an end 3 residues before the CDR3 does, leaving the germline J gene to fill in the end. J is TRBJ2-3 and V is TRBV30; 8 nucleotides match TRBD1. The CDR3 length is 13 residues. Germline V lookup: CDR1 GTSNPN, CDR2 SVGIG (reference sequence). The trim removed 5 bases at V and 6 bases at J, leaving 7 bases unmatched. CDR3 sequence reads: CAWGTGHMDTQYF. The sequenced part of the CDR3 DNA is TGTGCCTGGGGGACAGGTCACATGGATACG.

This clone was observed a few times. The read finishes 3 residues shy of the CDR3 end, and the germline J gene is used to complete it. This chain uses TRBV5-1 with TRBJ2-5; 8 bases map to TRBD1. The V segment lost 0 bases and the J segment 4 bases; nucleotides outside the gene matches: 8. The germline V gene encodes CDR1 SGHRS and CDR2 YFSETQ. This CDR3 has 16 residues. The CDR3 loop reads CASSLERTGIGETQYF. The part of the CDR3 DNA that was read is TGCGCCAGCAGCTTGGAACGGACAGGGATAGGAGAGACC.

There are a few counts of this clone. Read sequence stops 3 residues before the CDR3 end, and the germline J gene provides the missing end. The chain couples TRBV29-1 to TRBJ2-3; the D is unclear. Trimming shortened V by 2 bases and J by 0 bases, and 3 bases separated the two germline ends. This CDR3 is 12 amino acids long. Germline V gives CDR1 SQVTM, CDR2 ANQGSEA. CDR3 protein: CSVESSTDTQYF. The CDR3 DNA, read in part, is TGCAGCGTTGAAAGCAGCACAGATACG.

This clone has more than one count but fewer than ten. The read ends 3 residues early relative to the CDR3; the germline J gene fills the gap. The gene calls are TRBV18 and TRBJ1-6, with a possible D match to TRBD1 (5 bases). Germline loops: CDR1 KGHSH, CDR2 LQKENI. V was clipped by 3 bases and J by 6 bases, with 18 bases between them. The CDR3 runs 17 residues. The sequenced CDR3 bases are TGTGCCAGCTCACCCAGCCCGGGGGGAACGGTTAATTCACCC. It codes for CASSPSPGGTVNSP. The entire CDR3 protein is CASSPSPGGTVNSPLHF.

This clone occurred a few times. The read gets to within 3 residues of the CDR3 end, and the germline J gene fills in the rest. The gene calls are TRBV6-2 or TRBV6-3 and TRBJ2-7, with unresolved D. The CDR3 extends over 13 amino acids. Trimming left V 4 bases short and J 6 bases short, with 13 bases between. Per germline, CDR1 MNHEY and CDR2 SVGEGT. The CDR3 is CASSSPPAVEQYF. The CDR3 bases that were read are TGTGCCAGCAGTTCCCCCCCGGCGGTCGAG.

This clone turned up a few times. The CDR3 end lies 3 residues beyond the end of the read and is filled in from the germline J gene. The gene calls are TRBV6-1 and TRBJ1-6; a weak D match, TRBD1 (6 bases). The CDR3 runs 14 residues. Between the trimmed V and J ends, which lost 4 bases and 7 bases, there was a span of 11 bases. CDR1 and CDR2 (germline): MNHNS, SASEGT. The CDR3 DNA, read in part, is TGTGCCAGCAGTGGGGGGAGGGGGAATTCACCC. The encoded protein is CASSGGRGNSP. From start to end, the CDR3 is CASSGGRGNSPLHF.

CDR3 in amino acids: CASSTQTGMDTQYF. CDR3 bases read: TGTGCCAGCAGCACCCAGACAGGGATGGATACG. The chain couples TRBV7-3 to TRBJ2-3, with 7 bases fitting TRBD1. Read coverage stops 3 residues before the CDR3 terminus; the germline J gene supplies the remainder. The trim removed 5 bases at V and 6 bases at J, leaving 8 bases unmatched. The CDR3 totals 14 residues. Germline assignment: CDR1 SGHTA and CDR2 FQGTGA.